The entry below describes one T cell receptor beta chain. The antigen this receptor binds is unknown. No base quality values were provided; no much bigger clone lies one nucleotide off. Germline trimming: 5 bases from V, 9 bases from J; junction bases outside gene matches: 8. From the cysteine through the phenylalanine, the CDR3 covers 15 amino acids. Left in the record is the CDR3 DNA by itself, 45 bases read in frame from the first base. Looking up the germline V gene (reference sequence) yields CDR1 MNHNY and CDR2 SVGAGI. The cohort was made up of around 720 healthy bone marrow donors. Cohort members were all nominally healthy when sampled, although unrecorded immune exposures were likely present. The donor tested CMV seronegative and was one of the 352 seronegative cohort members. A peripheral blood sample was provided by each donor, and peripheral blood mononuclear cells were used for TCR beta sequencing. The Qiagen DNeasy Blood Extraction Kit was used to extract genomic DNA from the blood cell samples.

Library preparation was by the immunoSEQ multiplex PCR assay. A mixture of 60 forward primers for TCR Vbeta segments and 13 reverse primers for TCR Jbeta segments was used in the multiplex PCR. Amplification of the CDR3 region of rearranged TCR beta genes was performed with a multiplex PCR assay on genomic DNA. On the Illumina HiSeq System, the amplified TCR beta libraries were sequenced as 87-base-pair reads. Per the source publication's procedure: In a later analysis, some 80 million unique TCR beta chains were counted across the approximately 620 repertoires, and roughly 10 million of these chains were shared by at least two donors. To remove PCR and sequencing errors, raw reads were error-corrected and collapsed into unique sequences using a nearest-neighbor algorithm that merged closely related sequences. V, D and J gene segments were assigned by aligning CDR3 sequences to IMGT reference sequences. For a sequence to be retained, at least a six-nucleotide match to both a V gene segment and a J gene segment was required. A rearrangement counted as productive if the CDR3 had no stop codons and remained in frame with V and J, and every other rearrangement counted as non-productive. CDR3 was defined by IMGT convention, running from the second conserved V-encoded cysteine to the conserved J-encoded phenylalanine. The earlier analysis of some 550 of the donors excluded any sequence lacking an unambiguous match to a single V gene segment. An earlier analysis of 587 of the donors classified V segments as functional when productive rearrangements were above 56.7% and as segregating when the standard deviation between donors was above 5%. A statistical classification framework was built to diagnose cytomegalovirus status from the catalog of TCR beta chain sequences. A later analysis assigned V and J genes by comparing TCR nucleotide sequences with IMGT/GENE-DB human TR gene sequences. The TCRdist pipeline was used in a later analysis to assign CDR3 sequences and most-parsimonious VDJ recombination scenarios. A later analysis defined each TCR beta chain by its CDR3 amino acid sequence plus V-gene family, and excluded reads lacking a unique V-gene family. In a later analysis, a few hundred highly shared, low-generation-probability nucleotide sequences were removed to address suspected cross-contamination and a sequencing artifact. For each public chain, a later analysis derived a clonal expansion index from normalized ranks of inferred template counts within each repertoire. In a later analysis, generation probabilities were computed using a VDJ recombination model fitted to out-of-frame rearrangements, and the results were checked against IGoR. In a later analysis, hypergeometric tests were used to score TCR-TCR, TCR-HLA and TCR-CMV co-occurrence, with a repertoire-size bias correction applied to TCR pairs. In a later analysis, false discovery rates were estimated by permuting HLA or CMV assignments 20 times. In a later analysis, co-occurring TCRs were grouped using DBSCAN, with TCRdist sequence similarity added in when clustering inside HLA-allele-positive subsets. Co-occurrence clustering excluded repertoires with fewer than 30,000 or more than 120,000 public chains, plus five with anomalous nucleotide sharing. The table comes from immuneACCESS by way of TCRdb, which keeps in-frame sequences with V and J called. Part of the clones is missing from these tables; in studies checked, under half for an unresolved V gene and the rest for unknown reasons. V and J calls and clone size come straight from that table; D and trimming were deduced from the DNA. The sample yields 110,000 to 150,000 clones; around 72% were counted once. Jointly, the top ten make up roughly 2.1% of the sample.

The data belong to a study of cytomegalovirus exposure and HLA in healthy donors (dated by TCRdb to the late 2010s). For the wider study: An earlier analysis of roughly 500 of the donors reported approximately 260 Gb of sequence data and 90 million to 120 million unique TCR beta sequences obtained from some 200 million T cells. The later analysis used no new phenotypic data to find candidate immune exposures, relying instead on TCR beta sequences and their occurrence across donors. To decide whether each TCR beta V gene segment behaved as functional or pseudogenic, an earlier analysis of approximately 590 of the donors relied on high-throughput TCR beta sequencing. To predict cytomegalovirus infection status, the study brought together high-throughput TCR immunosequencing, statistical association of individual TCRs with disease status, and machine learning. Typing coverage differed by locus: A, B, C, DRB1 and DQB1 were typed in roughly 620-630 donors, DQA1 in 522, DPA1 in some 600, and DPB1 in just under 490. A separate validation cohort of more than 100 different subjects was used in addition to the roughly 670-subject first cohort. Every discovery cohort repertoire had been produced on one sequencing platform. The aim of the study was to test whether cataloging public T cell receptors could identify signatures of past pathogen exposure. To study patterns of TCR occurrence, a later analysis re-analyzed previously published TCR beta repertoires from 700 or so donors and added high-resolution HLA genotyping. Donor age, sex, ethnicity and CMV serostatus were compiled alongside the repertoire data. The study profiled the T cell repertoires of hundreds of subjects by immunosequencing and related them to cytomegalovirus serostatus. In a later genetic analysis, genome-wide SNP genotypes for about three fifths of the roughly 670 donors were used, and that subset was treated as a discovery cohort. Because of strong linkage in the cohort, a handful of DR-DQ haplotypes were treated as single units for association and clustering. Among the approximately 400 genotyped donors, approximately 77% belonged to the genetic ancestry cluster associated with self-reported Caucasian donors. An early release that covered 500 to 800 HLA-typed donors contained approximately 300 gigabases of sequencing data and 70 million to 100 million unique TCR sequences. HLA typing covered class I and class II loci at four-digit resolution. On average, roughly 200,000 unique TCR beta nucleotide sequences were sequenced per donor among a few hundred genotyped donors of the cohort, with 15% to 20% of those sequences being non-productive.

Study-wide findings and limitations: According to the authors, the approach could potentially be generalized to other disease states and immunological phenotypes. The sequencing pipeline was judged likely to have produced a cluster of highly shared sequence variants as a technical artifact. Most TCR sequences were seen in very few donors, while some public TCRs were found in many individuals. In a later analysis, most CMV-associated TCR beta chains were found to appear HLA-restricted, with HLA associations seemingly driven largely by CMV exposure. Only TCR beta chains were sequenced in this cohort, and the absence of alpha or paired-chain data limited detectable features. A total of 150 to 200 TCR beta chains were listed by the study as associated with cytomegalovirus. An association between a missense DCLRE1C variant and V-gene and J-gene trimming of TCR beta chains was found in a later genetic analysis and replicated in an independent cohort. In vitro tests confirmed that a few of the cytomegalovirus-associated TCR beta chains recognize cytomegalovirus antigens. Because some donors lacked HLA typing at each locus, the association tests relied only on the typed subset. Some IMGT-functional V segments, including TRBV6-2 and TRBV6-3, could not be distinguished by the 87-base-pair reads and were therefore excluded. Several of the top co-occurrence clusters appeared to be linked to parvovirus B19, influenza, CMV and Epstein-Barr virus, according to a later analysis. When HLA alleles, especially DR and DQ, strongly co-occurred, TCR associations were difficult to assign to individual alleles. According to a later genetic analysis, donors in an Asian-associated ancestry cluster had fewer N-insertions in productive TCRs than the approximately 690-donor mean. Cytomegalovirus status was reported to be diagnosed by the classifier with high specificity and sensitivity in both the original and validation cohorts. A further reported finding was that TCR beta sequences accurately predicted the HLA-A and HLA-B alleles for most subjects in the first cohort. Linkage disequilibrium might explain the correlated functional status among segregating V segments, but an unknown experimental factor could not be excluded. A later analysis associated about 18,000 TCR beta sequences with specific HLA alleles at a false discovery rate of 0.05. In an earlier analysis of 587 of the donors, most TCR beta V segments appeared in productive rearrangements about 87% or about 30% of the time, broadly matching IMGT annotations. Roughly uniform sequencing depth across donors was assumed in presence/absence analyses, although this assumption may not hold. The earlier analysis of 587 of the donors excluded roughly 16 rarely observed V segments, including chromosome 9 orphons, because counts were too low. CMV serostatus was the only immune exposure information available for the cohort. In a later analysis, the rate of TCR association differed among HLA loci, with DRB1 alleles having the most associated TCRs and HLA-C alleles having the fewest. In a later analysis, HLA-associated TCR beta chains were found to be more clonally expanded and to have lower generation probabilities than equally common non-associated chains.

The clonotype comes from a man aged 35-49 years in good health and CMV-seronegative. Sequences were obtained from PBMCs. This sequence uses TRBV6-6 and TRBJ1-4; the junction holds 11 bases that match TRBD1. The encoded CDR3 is CASSDTGQGAKKLFF. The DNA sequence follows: TGTGCCAGCAGTGACACCGGACAGGGGGCGAAAAAACTGTTTTTT.